This T cell receptor (beta chain) was sequenced in a study of synovial regulatory T cells in juvenile arthritis. Study results and caveats: iaTreg TCR repertoires were largely private across patients and partially overlapped synovial Teff and blood CPL.

A word on this clone: The antigen is undetermined.

Data came from immunoSEQ multiplex PCR; TCRdb stores just in-frame clones and leaves some out. Recorded for this sample: 9,000 to 10,000 clones. Sequencing was done on a sample of Treg cells from blood. Sample subset: remaining (HLA-DR-negative) circulating blood Treg cells. The source is a donor younger than 30 with juvenile idiopathic arthritis.

CDR3 region: CASSQYRVAYNSPLHF. The chain links TRBV23-1 to TRBJ1-6; without DNA, the TCRdb call of TRBD1 cannot be checked. TRBV23-1 is known as an ORF, though its function is uncertain. This CDR3 comprises 16 residues. There is no recorded DNA.